This T cell receptor (beta chain) came from a study of cytomegalovirus exposure and HLA in healthy donors. 60 Vbeta and 13 Jbeta primers were used in PCR. The method was immunoSEQ multiplex PCR; TCRdb's version includes in-frame clones alone and lacks a portion of them. The sample yields 130,000 or so clones, around 84% seen once. V lost 5 bases, J lost 0 bases, and 8 bases stayed unmatched. There are 17 residues in the CDR3. CDR1 and CDR2 (germline): SGHAT, FQNNGV. Material: PBMCs. V usage is TRBV11-2 and J usage is TRBJ2-3; TRBD2 matches 10 bases. This TCR was recovered from a man in his late teens or twenties in good health and CMV-seronegative. CDR3 bases: TGTGCCAGCAGCAGACTAGCGGGCGATCCTAGCACAGATACGCAGTATTTT. It specifies CASSRLAGDPSTDTQYF.